This T cell receptor (beta chain) is drawn from a study of OX40 agonist ivuxolimab in advanced cancers. Whole-study findings and limits: Expanded peripheral T cell antigen specificity was not determined.

TCRdb keeps only in-frame clones here, not all; method: immunoSEQ multiplex PCR. The data contain roughly 40,000 clones, just under 90% of them singletons. Germline V gene data show CDR1 as SGHNT and CDR2 as YYREEE (reference sequence). Losses at the gene ends were 0 bases for V and 2 bases for J; bases not matched to a gene: 3. This CDR3 comprises 15 residues. Notes on this clone: Its matching antigen is unknown.

Researchers took blood at baseline, on cycle 4 day 1, and on cycle 7 day 1. The genes are TRBV5-4 and TRBJ2-7; TRBD2 matches at 9 bases. This material consisted of CD4+ or CD8+ T cells sorted from blood, taken in a trial of the OX40 agonist ivuxolimab. The origin of this receptor is an adult with an advanced solid tumor such as melanoma, head and neck, liver or kidney cancer. The CDR3 here is CASSLGLAGTYEQYF. CDR3 nucleotides: TGTGCCAGCAGCTTGGGGCTAGCGGGGACCTACGAGCAGTACTTC.